The source of this T cell receptor beta chain is a study of response to subunit inactivated influenza vaccine. MiXCR, run by TCRdb on the RT-PCR reads, gives a single entry per CDR3 protein. The sample has about 570,000 distinct CDR3 sequences; approximately 10% are singletons. This CDR3 has 17 residues. V lost 3 bases and J lost 3; bases outside the gene matches: 10. Germline V gene lookup returns CDR1 LGHNT and CDR2 FRNRAP. This sample was shared with a second study, whose subject was T cells expressing NK-cell markers. That study adds: The cDNA for TCR beta came from 5'RACE template switching with UMIs.

This chain links TRBV12-5 with TRBJ2-1; 8 positions match TRBD1. The receptor comes from a man aged 45-65 years who received an inactivated influenza vaccine. The sequenced sample was PBMCs from blood, obtained on the day of vaccination. The CDR3, as DNA: TGTGCTAGTGGTTTTTCAACCGGGACAGGAGTCTACAATGAGCAGTTCTTC. Translated: CASGFSTGTGVYNEQFF.